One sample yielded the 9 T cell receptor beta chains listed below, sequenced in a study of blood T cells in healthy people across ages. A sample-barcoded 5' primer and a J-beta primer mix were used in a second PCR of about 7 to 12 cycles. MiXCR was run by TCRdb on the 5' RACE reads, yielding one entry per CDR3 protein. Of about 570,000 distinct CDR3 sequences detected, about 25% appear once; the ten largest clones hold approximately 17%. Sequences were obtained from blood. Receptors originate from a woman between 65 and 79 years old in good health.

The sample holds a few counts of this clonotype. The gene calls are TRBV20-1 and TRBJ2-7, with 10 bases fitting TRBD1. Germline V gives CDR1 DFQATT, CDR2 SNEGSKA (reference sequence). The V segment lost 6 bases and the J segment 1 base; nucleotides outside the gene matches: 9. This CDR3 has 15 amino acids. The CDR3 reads CSARKAGQGSYEQYF. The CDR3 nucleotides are TGCAGTGCCAGAAAGGCGGGACAGGGGTCCTACGAGCAGTACTTC.

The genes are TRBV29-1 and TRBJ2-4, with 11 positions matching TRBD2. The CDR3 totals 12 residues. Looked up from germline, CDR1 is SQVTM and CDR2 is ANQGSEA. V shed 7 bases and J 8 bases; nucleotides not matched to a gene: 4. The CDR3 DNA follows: TGCAGCGCTAGCGGGGGGTCTGACATTCAGTACTTC. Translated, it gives CSASGGSDIQYF.

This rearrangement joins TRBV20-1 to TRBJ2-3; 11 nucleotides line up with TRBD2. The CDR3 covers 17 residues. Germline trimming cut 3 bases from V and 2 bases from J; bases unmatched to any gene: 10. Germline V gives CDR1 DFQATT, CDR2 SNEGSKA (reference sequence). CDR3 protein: CSASPGTSGAFTDTQYF. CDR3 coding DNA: TGCAGTGCTAGTCCCGGGACTAGCGGAGCTTTCACAGATACGCAGTATTTT.

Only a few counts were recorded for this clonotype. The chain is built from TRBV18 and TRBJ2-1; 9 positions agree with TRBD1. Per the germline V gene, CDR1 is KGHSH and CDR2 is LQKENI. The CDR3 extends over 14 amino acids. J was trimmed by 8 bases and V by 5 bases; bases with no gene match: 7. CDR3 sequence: CASSTLTGGHEQFF. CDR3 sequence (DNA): TGTGCCAGCTCAACCCTCACAGGGGGCCATGAGCAGTTCTTC.

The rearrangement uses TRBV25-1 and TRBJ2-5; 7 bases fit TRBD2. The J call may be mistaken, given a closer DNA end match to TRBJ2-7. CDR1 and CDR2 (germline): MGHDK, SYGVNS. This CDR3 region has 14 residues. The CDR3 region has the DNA TGTGCCAGCAGTGACTGGGCAGCGGGAAGCGAGCAGTACTTC. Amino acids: CASSDWAAGSEQYF.

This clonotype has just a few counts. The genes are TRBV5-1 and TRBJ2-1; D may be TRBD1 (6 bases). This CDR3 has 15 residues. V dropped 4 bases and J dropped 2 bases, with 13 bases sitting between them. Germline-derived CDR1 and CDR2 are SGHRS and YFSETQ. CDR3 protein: CASSTTGIPYNEQFF. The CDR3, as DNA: TGCGCCAGCAGCACAACAGGGATCCCCTACAATGAGCAGTTCTTC.

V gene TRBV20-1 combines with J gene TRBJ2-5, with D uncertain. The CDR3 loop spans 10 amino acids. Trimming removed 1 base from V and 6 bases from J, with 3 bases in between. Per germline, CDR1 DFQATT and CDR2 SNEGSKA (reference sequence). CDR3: CSARVQTQYF. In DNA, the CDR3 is TGCAGTGCTAGAGTGCAGACCCAGTACTTC.

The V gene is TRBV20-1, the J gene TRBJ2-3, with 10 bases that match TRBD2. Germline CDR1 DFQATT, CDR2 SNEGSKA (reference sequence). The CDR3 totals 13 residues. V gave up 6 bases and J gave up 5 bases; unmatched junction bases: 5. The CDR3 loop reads CSAERGGQDTQYF. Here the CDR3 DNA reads TGCAGTGCAGAGCGGGGGGGCCAAGATACGCAGTATTTT.

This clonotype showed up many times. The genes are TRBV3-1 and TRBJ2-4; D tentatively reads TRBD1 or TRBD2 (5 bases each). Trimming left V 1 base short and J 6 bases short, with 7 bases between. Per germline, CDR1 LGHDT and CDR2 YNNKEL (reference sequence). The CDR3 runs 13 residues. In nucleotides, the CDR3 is TGTGCCAGCAGCCAAGGAGGGGTAAACATTCAGTACTTC. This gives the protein CASSQGGVNIQYF.